This T cell receptor beta chain came from a study of TIL therapy for anti-PD-1-resistant metastatic lung cancer. The germline V gene has CDR1 MNHEY and CDR2 SVGAGI. This CDR3 region has 13 residues. With 6 bases removed from V and 3 bases from J, the gap between germline ends came to 12 bases. Sequencing used immunoSEQ v3. Only in-frame clones appear in the TCRdb table, and some are missing; sequencing was by immunoSEQ multiplex PCR. The repertoire holds just under 60,000 clones, with about 69% as singletons. Described time point: pre-treatment sample, taken before nivolumab and TIL therapy. The receptor comes from a person aged 25 to 80 with non-small cell lung cancer. Sequencing was performed on blood, taken at baseline. J is TRBJ2-7 and V is TRBV6-5; D not resolved. CDR3 in amino acids: CASRPGRGYEQYF. The CDR3 DNA follows: TGTGCCAGCAGACCAGGACGCGGCTACGAGCAGTACTTC.